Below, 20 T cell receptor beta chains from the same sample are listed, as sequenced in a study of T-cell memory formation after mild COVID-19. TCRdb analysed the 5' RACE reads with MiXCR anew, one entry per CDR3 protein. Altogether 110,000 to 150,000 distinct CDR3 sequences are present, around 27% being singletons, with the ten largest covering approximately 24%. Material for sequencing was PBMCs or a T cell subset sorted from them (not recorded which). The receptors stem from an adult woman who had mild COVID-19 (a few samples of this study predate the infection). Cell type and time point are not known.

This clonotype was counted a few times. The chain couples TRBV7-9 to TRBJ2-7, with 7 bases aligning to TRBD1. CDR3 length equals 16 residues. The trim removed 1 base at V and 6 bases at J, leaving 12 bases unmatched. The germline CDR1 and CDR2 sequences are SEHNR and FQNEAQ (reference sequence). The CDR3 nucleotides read TGTGCCAGCAGCTTAGGTGAGACAGGGTCAAGGGGCGAGCAGTACTTC. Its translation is CASSLGETGSRGEQYF.

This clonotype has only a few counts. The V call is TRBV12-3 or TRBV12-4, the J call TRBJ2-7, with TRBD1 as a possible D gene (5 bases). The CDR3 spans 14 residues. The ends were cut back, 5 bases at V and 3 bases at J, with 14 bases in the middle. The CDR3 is CASSHSDISYEQYF. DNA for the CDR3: TGTGCCAGCAGTCATTCGGACATAAGCTACGAGCAGTACTTC.

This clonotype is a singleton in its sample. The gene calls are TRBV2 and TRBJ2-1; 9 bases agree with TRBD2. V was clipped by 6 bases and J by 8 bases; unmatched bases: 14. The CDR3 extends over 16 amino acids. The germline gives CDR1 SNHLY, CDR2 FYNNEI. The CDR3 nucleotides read TGTGCCAGCAGCCCCCTCGAGGAGCGGGAGGTATATGAGCAGTTCTTC. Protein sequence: CASSPLEEREVYEQFF.

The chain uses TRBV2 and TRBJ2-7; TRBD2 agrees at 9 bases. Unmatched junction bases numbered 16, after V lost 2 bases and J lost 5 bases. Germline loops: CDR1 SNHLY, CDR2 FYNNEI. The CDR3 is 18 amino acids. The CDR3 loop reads CASSENRSGRTGGHEQYF. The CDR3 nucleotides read TGTGCCAGCAGTGAAAATCGGAGCGGGAGGACCGGGGGGCACGAGCAGTACTTC.

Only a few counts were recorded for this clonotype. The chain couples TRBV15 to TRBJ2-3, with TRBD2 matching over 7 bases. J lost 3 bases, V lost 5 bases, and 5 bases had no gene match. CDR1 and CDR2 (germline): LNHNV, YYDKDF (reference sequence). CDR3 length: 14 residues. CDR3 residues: CATSGLGGTDTQYF. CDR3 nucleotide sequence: TGTGCCACCAGCGGCTTGGGGGGGACAGATACGCAGTATTTT.

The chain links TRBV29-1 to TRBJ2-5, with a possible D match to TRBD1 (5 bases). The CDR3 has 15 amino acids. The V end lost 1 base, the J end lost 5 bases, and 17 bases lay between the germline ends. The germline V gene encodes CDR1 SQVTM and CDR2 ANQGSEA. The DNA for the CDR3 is TGCAGCGTTGAAGGCGCGGACAAGCGTCAGGAGACCCAGTACTTC. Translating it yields CSVEGADKRQETQYF.

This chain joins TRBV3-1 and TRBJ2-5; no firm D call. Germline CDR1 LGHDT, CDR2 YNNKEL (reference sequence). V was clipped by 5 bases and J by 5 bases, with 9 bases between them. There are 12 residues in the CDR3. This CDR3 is CASSGQAETQYF. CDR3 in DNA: TGTGCCAGCAGCGGCCAGGCGGAGACCCAGTACTTC.

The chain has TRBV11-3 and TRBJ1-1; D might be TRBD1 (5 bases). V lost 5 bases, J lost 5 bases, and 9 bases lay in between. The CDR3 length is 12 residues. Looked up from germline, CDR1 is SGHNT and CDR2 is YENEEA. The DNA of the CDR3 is TGTGCCAGCAGCGCGTGGGGGACTGAAGCTTTCTTT. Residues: CASSAWGTEAFF.

CDR3 in amino acids: CASSLTGQGFYEQYF. The DNA of the CDR3 is TGTGCCAGCAGTTTAACGGGACAGGGATTCTACGAGCAGTACTTC. The chain links TRBV27 to TRBJ2-7; 9 bases map to TRBD1. The germline gives CDR1 MNHEY, CDR2 SMNVEV (reference sequence). V lost 2 bases, J lost 3 bases, and 5 bases stayed unmatched. The CDR3 consists of 15 residues.

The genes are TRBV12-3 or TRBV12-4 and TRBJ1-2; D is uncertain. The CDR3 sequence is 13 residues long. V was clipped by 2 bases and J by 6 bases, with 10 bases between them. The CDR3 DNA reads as TGTGCCAGCAGTTTACCCAAGCAGCATGGCTACACCTTC. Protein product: CASSLPKQHGYTF.

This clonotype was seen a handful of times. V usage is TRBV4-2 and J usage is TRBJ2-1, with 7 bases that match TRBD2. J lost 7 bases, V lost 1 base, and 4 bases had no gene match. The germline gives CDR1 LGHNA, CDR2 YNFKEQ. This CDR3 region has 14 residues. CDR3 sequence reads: CASSQGLAGNEQFF. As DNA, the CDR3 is TGTGCCAGCAGCCAAGGACTAGCCGGGAATGAGCAGTTCTTC.

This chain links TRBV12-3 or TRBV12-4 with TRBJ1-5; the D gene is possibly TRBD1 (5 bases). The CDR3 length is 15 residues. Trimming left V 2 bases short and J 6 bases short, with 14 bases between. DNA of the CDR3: TGTGCCAGCAGTTTATCTGGGACCGGCTTTCAGCCCCAGCATTTT. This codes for CASSLSGTGFQPQHF.

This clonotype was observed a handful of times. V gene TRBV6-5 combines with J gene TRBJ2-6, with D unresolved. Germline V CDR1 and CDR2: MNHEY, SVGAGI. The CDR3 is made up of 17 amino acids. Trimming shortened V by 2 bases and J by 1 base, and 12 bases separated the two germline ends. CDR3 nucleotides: TGTGCCAGCAGTTACCGGAGATGGGTTTCTGGGGCCAACGTCCTGACTTTC. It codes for CASSYRRWVSGANVLTF.

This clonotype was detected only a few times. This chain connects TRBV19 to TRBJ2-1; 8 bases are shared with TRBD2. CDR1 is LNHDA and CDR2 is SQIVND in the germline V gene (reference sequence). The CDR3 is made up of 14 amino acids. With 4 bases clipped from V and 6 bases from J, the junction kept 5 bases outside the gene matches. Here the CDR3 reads CASSRGGGPNEQFF. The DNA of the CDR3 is TGTGCCAGTAGTAGGGGCGGGGGGCCCAATGAGCAGTTCTTC.

CDR3 loop: CASSPPIGTTLDTQYF. As DNA, the CDR3 is TGCGCCAGCAGCCCTCCGATCGGGACTACCCTAGATACGCAGTATTTT. The rearrangement joins TRBV4-1 to TRBJ2-3; 7 bases are shared with TRBD2. The ends lost 4 bases at V and 5 bases at J; junction bases unmatched: 12. The CDR3 covers 16 residues. Germline CDR1 reads MGHRA; CDR2 reads YSYEKL.

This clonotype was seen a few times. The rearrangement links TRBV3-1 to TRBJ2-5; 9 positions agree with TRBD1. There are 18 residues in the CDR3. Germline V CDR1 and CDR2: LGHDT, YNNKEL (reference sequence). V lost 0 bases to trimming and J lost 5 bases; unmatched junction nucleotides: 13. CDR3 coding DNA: TGTGCCAGCAGCCAAGATAGTTTGTGGACAGGGGATATCGAGACCCAGTACTTC. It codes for CASSQDSLWTGDIETQYF.

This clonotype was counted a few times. The CDR3 region has the DNA TGTGCCAGCAGTTTAGACACACGGCGGGGCTACACCTTC. Translating gives CASSLDTRRGYTF. This chain connects TRBV12-3 or TRBV12-4 to TRBJ1-2; D not resolved. V was pared by 1 base and J by 8 bases, with 11 bases between. This CDR3 spans 13 amino acids.

The CDR3 DNA follows: TGTGCCAGCAGCTTGGAGCAGGGGACCACAGATACGCAGTATTTT. Its translation: CASSLEQGTTDTQYF. The gene calls are TRBV5-4 and TRBJ2-3; TRBD1 is a possible D gene (6 bases). Germline V CDR1 and CDR2: SGHNT, YYREEE (reference sequence). V was shortened by 0 bases and J by 2 bases, with 10 bases between the two germline ends. The CDR3 extends over 15 amino acids.

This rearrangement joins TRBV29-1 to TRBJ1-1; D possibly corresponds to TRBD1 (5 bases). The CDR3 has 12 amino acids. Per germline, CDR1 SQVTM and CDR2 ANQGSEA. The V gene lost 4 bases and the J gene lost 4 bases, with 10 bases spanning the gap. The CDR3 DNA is TGCAGCGTTGCCCCCGGGGGCACTGAAGCTTTCTTT. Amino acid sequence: CSVAPGGTEAFF.

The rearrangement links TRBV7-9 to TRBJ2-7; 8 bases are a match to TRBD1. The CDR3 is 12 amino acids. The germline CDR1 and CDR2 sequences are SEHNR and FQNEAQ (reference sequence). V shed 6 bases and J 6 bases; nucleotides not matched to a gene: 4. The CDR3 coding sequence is TGTGCCAGCAGGCAGGGGGCTCGCGAGCAGTACTTC. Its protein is CASRQGAREQYF.